The TCR beta chain described here comes from a study of regulatory T cells in long-lasting Graves disease. Germline V CDR1 and CDR2: MNHEY, SVGAGI. The CDR3 sequence is 15 residues long. V lost 1 base to trimming and J lost 7 bases; unmatched junction nucleotides: 6. Time point: newly diagnosed GD, antithyroid drugs for less than 3 months. Generation of the TCR library employed RNA extracted from PBMCs. Construction of TCR beta libraries relied on iRepertoire HTBI primers and on Arm-PCR targeting CDR3 regions. Each CDR3 protein is one row after TCRdb ran MiXCR on the multiplex PCR reads. The sample shows approximately 460,000 distinct CDR3 sequences, approximately 16% of them seen only once. Study-wide points: The persistent group shared 3,000 or so public clonotypes, more than the approximately 970 shared by new patients.

This clonotype was recorded at least ten times. The antigen is unknown. These same data were also listed under a study on T cells in Graves' hyperthyroidism and ophthalmopathy.

The receptor comes from a woman aged 25 to 45 with Graves disease. Specimen: peripheral blood mononuclear cells (PBMCs), collected at new diagnosis, from a patient treated with antithyroid drugs. This chain connects TRBV6-5 to TRBJ1-5; TRBD1 aligns across 8 bases. In DNA form, the CDR3 reads TGTGCCAGCAGTTACTACAGGGGGGATTTCCAGCCCCAGCATTTT. It is translated as CASSYYRGDFQPQHF.